Shown below are 24 T cell receptor beta chains from a single sample sequenced in a study of T cell repertoires in cytomegalovirus infection. One entry per CDR3 protein, called by TCRdb with MiXCR from the reads. The table has hundreds of thousands of distinct CDR3 sequences, over 20% seen once. The sequencing input was CD8+ T cells from PBMCs. Receptors originate from a human donor in good health (CMV status not recorded). Some clones in this sample may be carry-over from other donors' samples.

The sample holds a few counts of this clonotype. The chain has TRBV14 and TRBJ2-7, with unresolved D. Germline V lookup: CDR1 SGHDN, CDR2 FVKESK. This CDR3 spans 14 amino acids. Trimming removed 0 bases at V and 6 bases at J, with 12 bases between. The CDR3 spells CASSQDLAGVEQYF. The CDR3, as DNA: TGTGCCAGCAGCCAAGATCTTGCAGGCGTCGAGCAGTACTTC.

This clonotype was observed a handful of times. The gene calls are TRBV28 and TRBJ2-7, with a weak D call TRBD2 (6 bases). Germline V gene lookup returns CDR1 MDHEN and CDR2 SYDVKM. The CDR3 is 15 residues long. The V end lost 5 bases, the J end lost 4 bases, and 18 bases lay between the germline ends. The CDR3 here is CASSGVWGLQYEQYF. The CDR3 DNA is TGTGCCAGCAGTGGGGTGTGGGGACTTCAATACGAGCAGTACTTC. Variable domain in full (rest from reference TRBV28 and TRBJ2-7): DVKVTQSSRYLVKRTGEKVFLECVQDMDHENMFWYRQDPGLGLRLIYFSYDVKMKEKGDIPEGYSVSREKKERFSLILESASTNQTSMYLCASSGVWGLQYEQYFGPGTRLTVT.

The chain is built from TRBV15 and TRBJ1-6, with TRBD1 as a possible D gene (6 bases). V lost 7 bases to trimming and J lost 3 bases, with 10 bases between them. The CDR3 runs to 14 residues. CDR1 is LNHNV, CDR2 YYDKDF, per germline (reference sequence). The CDR3 DNA sequence: TGTGCCACCATCGCAGGGGACTATAATTCACCCCTCCACTTT. This gives the protein CATIAGDYNSPLHF.

Worth noting for this clonotype: This may be a read error: a much more frequent sequence differs by one nucleotide. V and J are TRBV28 and TRBJ1-5; TRBD1 aligns across 7 bases. The CDR3 is made up of 13 amino acids. The germline CDR1 and CDR2 sequences are MDHEN and SYDVKM. The V gene end was trimmed by 10 bases and the J gene end by 6 bases; junction bases not matched to a gene: 9. The chain's CDR3 is CANKDRVGQPQHF. The DNA of the CDR3 is TGTGCCAACAAAGACAGGGTTGGTCAGCCCCAGCATTTT.

This clonotype was counted many times. This chain uses TRBV7-2 with TRBJ2-1; 13 bases agree with TRBD2. Unmatched junction bases numbered 5, after V lost 4 bases and J lost 5 bases. The CDR3 totals 16 residues. The germline CDR1 and CDR2 sequences are SGHTA and FQGNSA. CDR3 DNA: TGTGCCAGCAGCTCACAGGGACTAGCGGGGAACAATGAGCAGTTCTTC. The encoded protein is CASSSQGLAGNNEQFF.

This clonotype was seen at least ten times. The V and J genes are TRBV7-9 and TRBJ1-3, with no clear D. Germline V CDR1 and CDR2: SEHNR, FQNEAQ (reference sequence). Trimming removed 5 bases at V and 0 bases at J, with 8 bases between. The CDR3 is 14 residues long. The CDR3 region has the DNA TGTGCCAGCAGCATGAGTAGCTCTGGAAACACCATATATTTT. Translating gives CASSMSSSGNTIYF.

This rearrangement joins TRBV2 to TRBJ2-2; the match to TRBD2 covers 7 bases. The CDR3 contains 15 residues. The V gene end was trimmed by 10 bases and the J gene end by 1 base; junction bases not matched to a gene: 9. Germline V gene lookup returns CDR1 SNHLY and CDR2 FYNNEI. CDR3 protein: CATPRAGVNTGELFF. The CDR3 region has the DNA TGTGCCACCCCTAGGGCGGGGGTGAACACCGGGGAGCTGTTTTTT.

The rearrangement links TRBV29-1 to TRBJ1-1; D is perhaps TRBD1 (5 bases). Trimming stripped 3 bases from V and 4 bases from J, with 9 bases between. Germline V gene lookup returns CDR1 SQVTM and CDR2 ANQGSEA. This CDR3 has 12 amino acids. CDR3 sequence (DNA): TGCAGCGTTGAGGAGGGGCTCACTGAAGCTTTCTTT. Protein: CSVEEGLTEAFF.

This chain uses TRBV5-1 with TRBJ1-1; 7 nucleotides align to TRBD1. V gave up 1 base and J gave up 2 bases; unmatched junction bases: 5. CDR3 length: 15 residues. Germline V CDR1 and CDR2: SGHRS, YFSETQ. CDR3 in amino acids: CASSLYGQENTEAFF. The CDR3 bases are TGCGCCAGCAGCTTGTATGGACAGGAAAACACTGAAGCTTTCTTT.

In this sample, this clonotype turned up a few times. The rearrangement joins TRBV2 to TRBJ2-1, with 7 bases fitting TRBD2. V shed 2 bases, J shed 2 bases, and the junction held 6 bases outside the gene matches. Germline V gives CDR1 SNHLY, CDR2 FYNNEI. The CDR3 length is 16 residues. CDR3 in amino acids: CASSELAGVTYNEQFF. DNA for the CDR3: TGTGCCAGCAGTGAACTCGCGGGGGTAACCTACAATGAGCAGTTCTTC.

This chain connects TRBV28 to TRBJ2-3; 13 bases line up with TRBD2. CDR1 MDHEN and CDR2 SYDVKM come from the germline V gene. The CDR3 has 19 residues. V was clipped by 5 bases and J by 2 bases; unmatched bases: 13. The CDR3 DNA is TGTGCCAGCAGTGTCAACATAAAGACTAGCGGGGGGTTCACAGATACGCAGTATTTT. Amino acids: CASSVNIKTSGGFTDTQYF.

This clonotype appeared a single time. The chain couples TRBV20-1 to TRBJ2-7; TRBD1 matches at 9 bases. This CDR3 has 15 residues. V was pared by 6 bases and J by 4 bases, with 13 bases of the junction left unmatched. Per the germline V gene, CDR1 is DFQATT and CDR2 is SNEGSKA (reference sequence). The CDR3 loop reads CSAIFSGTGLYEQYF. In nucleotides, the CDR3 is TGCAGTGCCATCTTCTCCGGGACAGGGCTTTACGAGCAGTACTTC.

This clonotype has more than one count but fewer than ten. The chain joins TRBV12-3 or TRBV12-4 to TRBJ1-2; D uncertain. V lost 4 bases, J lost 1 base, and 25 bases lay in between. The CDR3 sequence is 19 residues long. The CDR3 nucleotides are TGTGCCAGCAGTTCAAGGGATCCGAAACAGAACCTAATTAACTATGGCTACACCTTC. Protein: CASSSRDPKQNLINYGYTF.

This clonotype turned up a few times. V and J are TRBV2 and TRBJ2-3; D uncertain. Trimming cost V 2 bases and J 0 bases, with 15 bases left between them. The length of the CDR3 is 17 residues. Per germline, CDR1 SNHLY and CDR2 FYNNEI. For the CDR3, the DNA is TGTGCCAGCAGTGAATTGGGTCCACTCATTAGCACAGATACGCAGTATTTT. This codes for CASSELGPLISTDTQYF.

The chain has TRBV19 and TRBJ1-1; D possibly corresponds to TRBD1 (5 bases). CDR3 length: 12 residues. Trimming shortened V by 9 bases and J by 10 bases, and 18 bases separated the two germline ends. The V gene's germline CDR1 is LNHDA and CDR2 SQIVND (reference sequence). The CDR3 reads CASSGVTGGAFF. DNA for the CDR3: TGTGCCAGCTCGGGGGTGACTGGTGGAGCTTTCTTT.

The chain links TRBV28 to TRBJ1-1, with 10 bases matching TRBD1. Germline CDR1 reads MDHEN; CDR2 reads SYDVKM. The CDR3 has 16 residues. V lost 5 bases, J lost 0 bases, and 6 bases stayed unmatched. This CDR3 reads CASSDRDRGLNTEAFF. In nucleotides, the CDR3 is TGTGCCAGCAGTGACCGGGACAGGGGCTTGAACACTGAAGCTTTCTTT.

The gene calls are TRBV12-3 or TRBV12-4 and TRBJ1-2; a possible D gene is TRBD1 (5 bases). V was clipped by 1 base and J by 0 bases, with 9 bases between them. The CDR3 length is 15 residues. CDR3 sequence: CASSLDWDPNYGYTF. The DNA of the CDR3 is TGTGCCAGCAGTTTAGATTGGGACCCTAACTATGGCTACACCTTC.

This clonotype was counted a few times. This chain connects TRBV5-4 to TRBJ2-3; possible D gene TRBD2, 6 bases. There are 13 residues in the CDR3. The V and J ends lost 3 bases and 6 bases respectively, with 11 bases between them. From germline, CDR1 is SGHNT and CDR2 YYREEE (reference sequence). In DNA form, the CDR3 reads TGTGCCAGCAGCTGGCGGGGAGTGGATACGCAGTATTTT. The encoded protein is CASSWRGVDTQYF. The whole variable domain, filled in from reference TRBV5-4 and TRBJ2-3, reads ETGVTQSPTHLIKTRGQQVTLRCSSQSGHNTVSWYQQALGQGPQFIFQYYREEENGRGNFPPRFSGLQFPNYSSELNVNALELDDSALYLCASSWRGVDTQYFGPGTRLTVL.

This clonotype turned up a few times. CDR3 sequence (DNA): TGTGCCAGTAGTATGTTGGGAGAGCAGTTCTTC. Protein sequence: CASSMLGEQFF. The chain combines TRBV19 with TRBJ2-1; D gene unclear. The CDR3 has 11 residues. V was trimmed by 3 bases and J by 10 bases, leaving 7 bases between them. Germline V CDR1 and CDR2: LNHDA, SQIVND (reference sequence). The variable domain in full, with the rest retrieved from reference TRBV19 and TRBJ2-1, is DGGITQSPKYLFRKEGQNVTLSCEQNLNHDAMYWYRQDPGQGLRLIYYSQIVNDFQKGDIAEGYSVSREKKESFPLTVTSAQKNPTAFYLCASSMLGEQFFGPGTRLTVL.

The J gene is TRBJ1-1, the V gene TRBV4-1; TRBD1 matches at 8 bases. The CDR3 consists of 17 residues. CDR1 and CDR2 (germline): MGHRA, YSYEKL. The junction had 8 bases not matched to a gene; V was cut back by 0 bases and J by 2 bases. Written as DNA, the CDR3 is TGCGCCAGCAGCCAAGATCGAGCCAGGGGGCCAAACACTGAAGCTTTCTTT. As protein: CASSQDRARGPNTEAFF.

This clonotype came up a few times. The chain is built from TRBV4-1 and TRBJ1-1; D not resolved. The V and J ends lost 1 base and 4 bases respectively, with 7 bases between them. Germline V gene lookup returns CDR1 MGHRA and CDR2 YSYEKL. The CDR3 has 13 residues. CDR3 nucleotide sequence: TGCGCCAGCAGCCAAGGGGTAGGCACTGAAGCTTTCTTT. It translates to CASSQGVGTEAFF.

This clonotype was seen many times. V usage is TRBV7-2 and J usage is TRBJ2-7, with 12 positions matching TRBD2. CDR3 size: 14 residues. J lost 4 bases, V lost 4 bases, and 2 bases had no gene match. CDR1 is SGHTA, CDR2 FQGNSA, per germline. CDR3 in DNA: TGTGCCAGCAGCTGGGGACTAGCGGGTTACGAGCAGTACTTC. Protein: CASSWGLAGYEQYF. Variable domain in full (rest from reference TRBV7-2 and TRBJ2-7): GAGVSQSPSNKVTEKGKDVELRCDPISGHTALYWYRQSLGQGLEFLIYFQGNSAPDKSGLPSDRFSAERTGGSVSTLTIQRTQQEDSAVYLCASSWGLAGYEQYFGPGTRLTVT.

This clonotype was seen a few times. The chain uses TRBV5-1 and TRBJ1-2; the D gene is possibly TRBD1 (5 bases). Per germline, CDR1 SGHRS and CDR2 YFSETQ. The CDR3 sequence is 13 residues long. Trimming took off 5 bases at V and 3 bases at J, with 11 bases between the two ends. CDR3 in DNA: TGCGCCAGCAGGGGGGAGGCGGACTATGGCTACACCTTC. Its translation is CASRGEADYGYTF.

This clonotype was observed a handful of times. The chain joins TRBV10-3 to TRBJ1-5, with D tentatively TRBD1 (5 bases). Germline CDR1 and CDR2: ENHRY and SYGVKD. V was clipped by 3 bases and J by 1 base, with 13 bases between them. This CDR3 is built from 16 residues. CDR3 coding DNA: TGTGCCATCAGTGATCCGGACAATCCGAGCAATCAGCCCCAGCATTTT. It is translated as CAISDPDNPSNQPQHF.